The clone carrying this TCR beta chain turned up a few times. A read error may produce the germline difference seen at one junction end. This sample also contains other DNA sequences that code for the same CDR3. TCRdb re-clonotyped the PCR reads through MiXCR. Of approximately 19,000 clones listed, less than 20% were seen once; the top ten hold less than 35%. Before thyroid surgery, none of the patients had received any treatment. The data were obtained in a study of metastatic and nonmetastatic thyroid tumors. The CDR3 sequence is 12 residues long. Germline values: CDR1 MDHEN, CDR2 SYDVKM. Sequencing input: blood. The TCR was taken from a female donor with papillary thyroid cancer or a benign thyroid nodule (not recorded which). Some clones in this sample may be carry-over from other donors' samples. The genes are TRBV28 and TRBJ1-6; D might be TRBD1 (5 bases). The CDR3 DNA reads TGCGCCAGCGGGACGGGGCTTCAACCCCTCCACTTT. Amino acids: CASGTGLQPLHF.